These 31 T cell receptor beta chains were all obtained from the same sample, sequenced in a study of OX40 agonist ivuxolimab in advanced cancers. Here immunoSEQ multiplex PCR was the method, and the copy in TCRdb shows in-frame clones only, minus some. The table lists 65,000 to 75,000 clones, 70% to 90% of them singletons. The sequenced sample was CD4+ or CD8+ T cells sorted from blood, obtained in a trial of the OX40 agonist ivuxolimab. The receptors were gathered from an adult with an advanced solid tumor such as melanoma, head and neck, liver or kidney cancer.

This clone was detected only once. The chain recombines TRBV30 with TRBJ2-1; 7 bases map to TRBD2. Germline V gene sequence: CDR1 GTSNPN, CDR2 SVGIG (reference sequence). The CDR3 has 13 residues. The V and J ends lost 5 bases and 5 bases, in that order; junction bases with no gene match: 6. In DNA form, the CDR3 reads TGTGCCTGGGCTGCGGGGGAGCACAATGAGCAGTTCTTC. It codes for CAWAAGEHNEQFF.

The chain recombines TRBV5-8 with TRBJ2-5; 8 positions agree with TRBD1. This CDR3 contains 14 residues. Trimming cost V 4 bases and J 5 bases; bases outside gene matches: 7. CDR1 is SGHTS and CDR2 is YDEGEE in the germline V gene. The CDR3 nucleotides are TGTGCCAGCAGCCCGGACAGGGAGGTGGAGACCCAGTACTTC. It is translated as CASSPDREVETQYF.

Points on this clone: The same CDR3 arises from other DNA sequences in this sample as well. The chain links TRBV7-2 to TRBJ1-1; TRBD1 is a possible D gene (5 bases). Trimming removed 5 bases from V and 0 bases from J, with 10 bases in between. Looked up from germline, CDR1 is SGHTA and CDR2 is FQGNSA. The CDR3 is 14 amino acids. As DNA, the CDR3 is TGTGCCAGCAGCCCGGGACCAATGAACACTGAAGCTTTCTTT. As protein: CASSPGPMNTEAFF.

In this sample, this clone turned up a few times. V is TRBV6-1 and J is TRBJ1-2; maybe TRBD1 (6 bases). The CDR3 contains 13 residues. Germline-derived CDR1 and CDR2 are MNHNS and SASEGT. Trimming pared 9 bases from V and 4 bases from J, leaving 15 bases between. The DNA for the CDR3 is TGTGCCAGTTCCCTGGGGGGGCGCTATGGCTACACCTTC. Encoded protein: CASSLGGRYGYTF.

This rearrangement joins TRBV6-4 to TRBJ2-3; D ambiguous. This CDR3 spans 13 amino acids. The germline gives CDR1 MRHNA, CDR2 SNTAGT. V dropped 2 bases and J dropped 2 bases, with 5 bases sitting between them. The CDR3 coding sequence is TGTGCCAGCAGTGACGAGTACACAGATACGCAGTATTTT. It translates to CASSDEYTDTQYF.

The genes are TRBV19 and TRBJ1-1; 7 bases agree with TRBD1. The CDR3 is 13 amino acids. Germline V gene data show CDR1 as LNHDA and CDR2 as SQIVND (reference sequence). The V segment lost 9 bases and the J segment 5 bases; nucleotides outside the gene matches: 9. CDR3 DNA: TGTGCCAGCTCGGGACAGACGGGGACTGAAGCTTTCTTT. Amino acids: CASSGQTGTEAFF. Complete variable domain (other parts from reference TRBV19 and TRBJ1-1): DGGITQSPKYLFRKEGQNVTLSCEQNLNHDAMYWYRQDPGQGLRLIYYSQIVNDFQKGDIAEGYSVSREKKESFPLTVTSAQKNPTAFYLCASSGQTGTEAFFGQGTRLTVV.

The J gene is TRBJ2-4, the V gene TRBV18; D possibly corresponds to TRBD1 (6 bases). Germline V CDR1 and CDR2: KGHSH, LQKENI. There are 16 residues in the CDR3. Trimming cost V 3 bases and J 0 bases, with 12 bases left between them. CDR3 in DNA: TGTGCCAGCTCACCCCGGCAGGGGCTAGCCAAAAACATTCAGTACTTC. Translating gives CASSPRQGLAKNIQYF.

The chain joins TRBV4-1 to TRBJ2-3; a weak D match, TRBD2 (7 bases). Trimming took 4 bases from V and 5 from J, leaving 13 bases between them. The CDR3 is 14 amino acids. Germline CDR1 reads MGHRA; CDR2 reads YSYEKL. As DNA, the CDR3 is TGCGCCAGCAGCCCTCTAGGGGGGGGAGATACGCAGTATTTT. Protein sequence: CASSPLGGGDTQYF.

CDR3 in DNA: TGTGCCAGCAGCCGCTCTACAGGGCTTTCTTACAATGAGCAGTTCTTC. Translating gives CASSRSTGLSYNEQFF. The chain joins TRBV7-9 to TRBJ2-1, with D possibly matching TRBD1 (6 bases). The V gene lost 5 bases and the J gene lost 4 bases, with 18 bases spanning the gap. Germline V gene data show CDR1 as SEHNR and CDR2 as FQNEAQ (reference sequence). CDR3 length equals 16 residues.

The chain recombines TRBV4-1 with TRBJ1-6; 10 nucleotides align to TRBD1. The CDR3 runs 17 residues. The junction had 4 bases not matched to a gene; V was cut back by 1 base and J by 4 bases. CDR1 MGHRA and CDR2 YSYEKL come from the germline V gene. Written as DNA, the CDR3 is TGCGCCAGCAGCCAAGGGAGGACAGGGGGGTATAATTCACCCCTCCACTTT. Encoded protein: CASSQGRTGGYNSPLHF.

The gene calls are TRBV6-5 and TRBJ2-7; D tentatively fits TRBD1 or TRBD2 (5 bases each). This CDR3 comprises 14 residues. From germline, CDR1 is MNHEY and CDR2 SVGAGI. Trimming cost V 7 bases and J 4 bases, with 17 bases left between them. CDR3 residues: CASTPRGVPYEQYF. CDR3 coding DNA: TGTGCCAGCACCCCCCGGGGCGTCCCTTACGAGCAGTACTTC.

This chain connects TRBV30 to TRBJ2-2; 7 bases fit TRBD2. Germline assignment: CDR1 GTSNPN and CDR2 SVGIG (reference sequence). The CDR3 sequence is 18 residues long. Losses at the gene ends were 0 bases for V and 0 bases for J; bases not matched to a gene: 10. The chain's CDR3 is CAWSVGLTGGTNTGELFF. CDR3 bases: TGTGCCTGGAGTGTGGGTTTGACGGGGGGAACGAACACCGGGGAGCTGTTTTTT.

For this clone: The junction departs from germline at one end; a sequencing error may be responsible. The chain uses TRBV7-9 and TRBJ2-3; 9 bases fit TRBD2. The CDR3 has 15 amino acids. Germline V lookup: CDR1 SEHNR, CDR2 FQNEAQ (reference sequence). The CDR3 loop reads CASSLAGASTDTQYF. The CDR3 nucleotides are TGTGCCAGCAGTTTAGCGGGGGCTAGCACAGATACGCAGTATTTT.

The gene calls are TRBV9 and TRBJ2-3, with no clear D. This CDR3 spans 14 amino acids. Between the trimmed V and J ends, which lost 3 bases and 1 base, there was a span of 9 bases. Germline values: CDR1 SGDLS, CDR2 YYNGEE. The CDR3: CASSGGQGTDTQYF. The CDR3 region has the DNA TGTGCCAGCAGCGGGGGTCAGGGCACAGATACGCAGTATTTT.

This clone has just one count. This chain links TRBV18 with TRBJ2-7, with D maybe TRBD2 (6 bases). CDR3 size: 16 residues. The ends were cut back, 5 bases at V and 3 bases at J, with 20 bases in the middle. Germline CDR1 reads KGHSH; CDR2 reads LQKENI. Here the CDR3 DNA reads TGTGCCAGCTCAGGAAACGAGGTGGGAGCGGGCTACGAGCAGTACTTC. Residues: CASSGNEVGAGYEQYF. The whole variable domain, remainder taken from reference TRBV18 and TRBJ2-7, is NAGVMQNPRHLVRRRGQEARLRCSPMKGHSHVYWYRQLPEEGLKFMVYLQKENIIDESGMPKERFSAEFPKEGPSILRIQQVVRGDSAAYFCASSGNEVGAGYEQYFGPGTRLTVT.

The J gene is TRBJ2-5, the V gene TRBV6-6, with a possible D match to TRBD2 (5 bases). This CDR3 is 13 amino acids long. Trimming removed 2 bases at V and 5 bases at J, with 9 bases between. The V gene's germline CDR1 is MNHNY and CDR2 SVGAGI (reference sequence). The CDR3 loop reads CASSYAKRETQYF. In DNA form, the CDR3 reads TGTGCCAGCAGTTACGCCAAGCGGGAGACCCAGTACTTC.

V gene TRBV6-6 combines with J gene TRBJ1-5; no definite D call. Germline CDR1 MNHNY, CDR2 SVGAGI (reference sequence). The V end was cut by 8 bases, the J end by 3 bases, with 14 bases between. CDR3 length: 14 amino acids. The CDR3 region is CASGNGQNNQPQHF. DNA of the CDR3: TGTGCCAGCGGAAATGGGCAGAACAATCAGCCCCAGCATTTT.

The V gene is TRBV28, the J gene TRBJ2-1; no reliable D call. The CDR3 sequence is 10 residues long. Germline CDR1 reads MDHEN; CDR2 reads SYDVKM. Trimming cost V 10 bases and J 4 bases, with 5 bases left between them. CDR3 amino acids: CATHYNEQFF. For the CDR3, the DNA is TGTGCCACCCATTACAATGAGCAGTTCTTC. Supplemented by reference TRBV28 and TRBJ2-1, the full variable domain reads DVKVTQSSRYLVKRTGEKVFLECVQDMDHENMFWYRQDPGLGLRLIYFSYDVKMKEKGDIPEGYSVSREKKERFSLILESASTNQTSMYLCATHYNEQFFGPGTRLTVL.

This chain connects TRBV7-2 to TRBJ2-1; TRBD1 matches 8 bases. Germline V CDR1 and CDR2: SGHTA, FQGNSA. J gave up 8 bases and V 6 bases, and 9 bases lay outside the gene matches. The CDR3 is 14 amino acids. The CDR3 sequence is CASRDRQGADEQFF. As DNA, the CDR3 is TGTGCCAGCAGGGACAGGCAGGGGGCTGATGAGCAGTTCTTC.

The rearrangement uses TRBV10-3 and TRBJ1-2, with D maybe TRBD1 (5 bases). The length of the CDR3 is 17 residues. Trimming shortened V by 2 bases and J by 2 bases, and 18 bases separated the two germline ends. CDR1 and CDR2 (germline): ENHRY, SYGVKD. The chain's CDR3 is CAISETHGAGKNYGYTF. CDR3 bases: TGTGCCATCAGTGAGACCCATGGGGCAGGGAAGAACTATGGCTACACCTTC.

This chain connects TRBV7-2 to TRBJ1-6; 12 positions match TRBD1. CDR3 length equals 15 residues. The trim removed 3 bases at V and 8 bases at J, leaving 2 bases unmatched. The V gene's germline CDR1 is SGHTA and CDR2 FQGNSA. The CDR3, as DNA: TGTGCCAGCAGCTTGGGACAGGGGGCCGATTCACCCCTCCACTTT. Translating gives CASSLGQGADSPLHF.

This chain joins TRBV18 and TRBJ2-2; TRBD1 aligns across 8 bases. Trimming cost V 3 bases and J 4 bases; bases outside gene matches: 13. The CDR3 runs 18 residues. CDR1 is KGHSH and CDR2 is LQKENI in the germline V gene. CDR3: CASSPNFGQGEGTGELFF. CDR3 nucleotide sequence: TGTGCCAGCTCACCGAACTTTGGACAGGGTGAGGGCACCGGGGAGCTGTTTTTT.

CDR3 region: CASRQESYEQYF. The CDR3 coding sequence is TGTGCCAGCAGGCAGGAAAGCTACGAGCAGTACTTC. The chain joins TRBV7-9 to TRBJ2-7; D is uncertain. Germline V gene lookup returns CDR1 SEHNR and CDR2 FQNEAQ (reference sequence). V lost 6 bases, J lost 3 bases, and 9 bases lay in between. The CDR3 covers 12 residues.

This clone was observed once. The chain is built from TRBV27 and TRBJ2-7; 13 bases match TRBD2. The CDR3 runs 16 residues. From germline, CDR1 is MNHEY and CDR2 SMNVEV (reference sequence). V lost 5 bases to trimming and J lost 3 bases; unmatched junction nucleotides: 7. CDR3 loop: CASSPRTSGSVYEQYF. CDR3 bases: TGTGCCAGCAGTCCTCGGACTAGCGGGAGTGTCTACGAGCAGTACTTC.

V usage is TRBV5-8 and J usage is TRBJ1-4; D gene ambiguous. V was trimmed by 4 bases and J by 2 bases, leaving 12 bases between them. This CDR3 has 15 residues. The germline V gene has CDR1 SGHTS and CDR2 YDEGEE. The CDR3 loop is CASSITGGTNEKLFF. CDR3 bases: TGTGCCAGCAGCATAACGGGAGGGACTAATGAAAAACTGTTTTTT. Together with reference TRBV5-8 and TRBJ1-4, the CDR3 gives the full variable domain: EAGVTQSPTHLIKTRGQQATLRCSPISGHTSVYWYQQALGLGLQFLLWYDEGEERNRGNFPPRFSGRQFPNYSSELNVNALELEDSALYLCASSITGGTNEKLFFGSGTQLSVL.

The genes are TRBV10-3 and TRBJ2-7; 8 nucleotides match TRBD2. Per the germline V gene, CDR1 is ENHRY and CDR2 is SYGVKD. V was clipped by 6 bases and J by 7 bases; unmatched bases: 14. The CDR3 extends over 15 amino acids. For the CDR3, the DNA is TGTGCCATCAGACAAGGGGGAGCGGGAGCGAGAGAGCAGTACTTC. Translating it yields CAIRQGGAGAREQYF.

This chain uses TRBV28 with TRBJ2-1, with D possibly being TRBD2 (5 bases). V was cut by 8 bases and J by 4 bases, with 9 bases left in between. CDR1 and CDR2 from the germline V gene are MDHEN and SYDVKM. CDR3 length: 12 amino acids. The CDR3 sequence is CASGGGYNEQFF. DNA of the CDR3: TGTGCCAGCGGAGGCGGGTACAATGAGCAGTTCTTC.

CDR3 amino acids: CASGGGYEQYF. The DNA for the CDR3 is TGTGCCAGCGGTGGGGGCTACGAGCAGTACTTC. This sequence joins TRBV28 and TRBJ2-7; the D gene could be TRBD1 or TRBD2 (5 bases each). V was cut by 8 bases and J by 3 bases, with 8 bases left in between. This CDR3 contains 11 residues. Germline V gene lookup returns CDR1 MDHEN and CDR2 SYDVKM.

The CDR3, as DNA: TGTGCCAGTAGGGAGCGGGGGGCAAGAGAGACCCAGTACTTC. It yields the protein CASRERGARETQYF. J is TRBJ2-5 and V is TRBV19; TRBD2 aligns across 9 bases. The CDR3 spans 14 residues. The ends lost 6 bases at V and 4 bases at J; junction bases unmatched: 6. Germline V gene lookup returns CDR1 LNHDA and CDR2 SQIVND (reference sequence). Full variable domain (remainder filled in from reference TRBV19 and TRBJ2-5): DGGITQSPKYLFRKEGQNVTLSCEQNLNHDAMYWYRQDPGQGLRLIYYSQIVNDFQKGDIAEGYSVSREKKESFPLTVTSAQKNPTAFYLCASRERGARETQYFGPGTRLLVL.

The chain uses TRBV19 and TRBJ1-2; TRBD1 aligns across 7 bases. The V and J ends lost 6 bases and 3 bases, in that order; junction bases with no gene match: 10. The CDR3 is 15 amino acids. From germline, CDR1 is LNHDA and CDR2 SQIVND (reference sequence). CDR3 in amino acids: CASSPKRGTDYGYTF. Here the CDR3 DNA reads TGTGCCAGTAGCCCTAAGAGGGGGACAGACTATGGCTACACCTTC. The entire variable domain, with the rest obtained from reference TRBV19 and TRBJ1-2, is as follows: DGGITQSPKYLFRKEGQNVTLSCEQNLNHDAMYWYRQDPGQGLRLIYYSQIVNDFQKGDIAEGYSVSREKKESFPLTVTSAQKNPTAFYLCASSPKRGTDYGYTFGSGTRLTVV.

This rearrangement joins TRBV10-3 to TRBJ2-7; possible D gene TRBD2, 6 bases. The V gene lost 0 bases and the J gene lost 7 bases, with 13 bases spanning the gap. CDR1 ENHRY and CDR2 SYGVKD come from the germline V gene. This CDR3 contains 14 residues. CDR3 DNA: TGTGCCATCAGTGAGTCTAGCGGTGGGAGGGAGCAGTACTTC. Amino acids: CAISESSGGREQYF.